The present entry profiles one TCR beta chain with its context. The sample comes from a study of blood T cell repertoires in COVID-19. Measured with immunoSEQ multiplex PCR; TCRdb has only the in-frame clones, and not every one. The data hold 130,000 or so clones, with 84% observed a single time. This CDR3 has 15 residues. CDR1 SGHNT and CDR2 YENEEA come from the germline V gene. The V gene lost 6 bases and the J gene lost 2 bases, with 15 bases spanning the gap. The V and J genes are TRBV11-3 and TRBJ2-3; possible D gene TRBD2, 6 bases. This TCR derives from a man aged 40-55 years with acute COVID-19. Sequences were obtained from PBMCs or T cells enriched from blood (not recorded which). In DNA form, the CDR3 reads TGTGCCAGCAGTCGCACGGGGGTAATCACAGATACGCAGTATTTT. Residues: CASSRTGVITDTQYF.